These T cell receptor beta chains were read from a single sample in a study of blood T cells in healthy people across ages. TCRdb fed the 5' RACE reads into MiXCR, producing one record per CDR3 protein. The table records roughly 800,000 distinct CDR3 sequences, roughly 25% of them present only once. The data also belong to a second study, concerning T cells of mothers and their children.

Sequencing was done on a sample of blood. The receptors originated from a boy aged 10-17 years in good health. The CDR3 runs from the conserved cysteine through the conserved F or W. Each record gives: CDR3 protein, CDR3 DNA, J gene, V gene, clone size, D gene. The D gene is left open where the match is weak. A row's size may be missing; if present it is once, few, many or a size class.

CASSLWVTSGGTLETQYF,TGTGCCAGCAGCCTCTGGGTGACTAGCGGGGGGACCCTGGAGACCCAGTACTTC,TRBJ2-5,TRBV27,.,TRBD2
CASSDPGQKETQYF,TGTGCCAGCAGTGATCCGGGACAGAAAGAGACCCAGTACTTT,TRBJ2-5,TRBV12-3/TRBV12-4,.,TRBD1
CASSQDRVSYEQYF,TGTGCCAGCAGCCAAGACAGGGTCTCCTACGAGCAGTACTTC,TRBJ2-7,TRBV7-9,.,TRBD1
CASSFDGGPQEAQYF,TGTGCCAGCAGTTTCGACGGGGGCCCACAAGAGGCCCAGTACTTC,TRBJ2-5,TRBV12-3/TRBV12-4,once,.
CASAGGGSKNIQYF,TGTGCCAGCGCGGGCGGGGGCTCCAAAAACATTCAGTACTTC,TRBJ2-4,TRBV12-3/TRBV12-4,.,.
CASSADGGAYEQYF,TGTGCCAGCAGTGCCGATGGGGGGGCCTACGAGCAGTACTTC,TRBJ2-7,TRBV6-2/TRBV6-3,.,TRBD2
CASSATVYNEQFF,TGTGCCAGCAGCGCGACAGTCTACAATGAGCAGTTCTTC,TRBJ2-1,TRBV6-5,.,.
CASSEGGRGDEQFF,TGTGCCAGCAGCGAGGGGGGCAGAGGGGATGAGCAGTTCTTC,TRBJ2-1,TRBV9,.,.
CASRSGQGTYEQYF,TGTGCCAGCAGATCGGGACAGGGAACCTACGAGCAGTACTTC,TRBJ2-7,TRBV12-3/TRBV12-4,few,TRBD1
CASSSGFLGTEAFF,TGTGCCAGCAGTTCGGGATTCCTGGGCACTGAAGCTTTCTTT,TRBJ1-1,TRBV12-3/TRBV12-4,few,.
CASSLVAGEEAQYF,TGCGCCAGCAGCTTGGTAGCGGGGGAAGAGGCCCAGTACTTC,TRBJ2-5,TRBV5-1,.,TRBD2
CASSLEVGQPQHF,TGTGCCAGCAGCTTAGAGGTCGGTCAGCCCCAGCATTTT,TRBJ1-5,TRBV7-2,.,.
CASGTGTSTGELFF,TGTGCCAGCGGAACCGGGACAAGCACCGGGGAGCTGTTTTTT,TRBJ2-2,TRBV11-3,.,.
CSARELSSGGYQETQYF,TGCAGTGCTAGAGAACTGAGTAGCGGGGGGTACCAAGAGACCCAGTACTTC,TRBJ2-5,TRBV20-1,.,TRBD2
CSARATRLEYNKQFF,TGCAGTGCTAGGGCCACGAGGCTTGAGTACAATAAGCAGTTCTTC,TRBJ2-1,TRBV20-1,.,.
CASSKLERGPCSYNEQFF,TGTGCCAGCAGCAAATTGGAGCGGGGGCCCTGCTCCTACAATGAGCAGTTCTTC,TRBJ2-1,TRBV21-1,few,.
CASSPRTDTGELFF,TGTGCCAGCAGCCCGAGGACAGACACCGGGGAGCTGTTTTTT,TRBJ2-2,TRBV7-3,.,.
CSAPRLLAGVNEQFF,TGCAGCGCCCCCCGTCTGCTAGCGGGGGTCAATGAGCAGTTCTTC,TRBJ2-1,TRBV29-1,few,TRBD2
CSVVLTGTNQPQHF,TGCAGCGTAGTTCTGACAGGGACTAATCAGCCCCAGCATTTT,TRBJ1-5,TRBV29-1,.,TRBD1
CASCRQGSPQPQHF,TGTGCCAGCTGTCGACAGGGGAGCCCTCAGCCCCAGCATTTT,TRBJ1-5,TRBV12-3/TRBV12-4,.,TRBD1
CASSFLGLAGNEQFF,TGTGCCAGCAGTTTTCTAGGCCTAGCGGGGAATGAGCAGTTCTTC,TRBJ2-1,TRBV12-3/TRBV12-4,.,TRBD2
CASSFGGPTGELFF,TGCGCCAGCAGCTTCGGAGGGCCCACCGGGGAGCTGTTTTTT,TRBJ2-2,TRBV5-1,few,.
CASSDQREQYEQYF,TGTGCCAGCAGTGACCAGCGGGAGCAATACGAGCAGTACTTC,TRBJ2-7,TRBV2,.,TRBD2
CASSLVGAAGNTIYF,TGTGCCAGCAGCTTGGTCGGGGCCGCTGGAAACACCATATATTTT,TRBJ1-3,TRBV7-9,few,.
CATNDSNEKLFF,TGTGCCACCAACGACAGTAATGAAAAACTGTTTTTT,TRBJ1-4,TRBV10-3,.,.
CAISTSGAGGNIQYF,TGTGCCATCAGTACTAGCGGGGCAGGGGGAAACATTCAGTACTTC,TRBJ2-4,TRBV10-3,.,TRBD2
CASSSNAGPQETQYF,TGTGCCAGCAGCTCAAATGCGGGGCCCCAAGAGACCCAGTACTTC,TRBJ2-5,TRBV7-3,.,.
CSVWDRASYGYTF,TGCAGCGTCTGGGACAGGGCCTCCTATGGCTACACCTTC,TRBJ1-2,TRBV29-1,.,TRBD1
CASSQGTRNNEQFF,TGTGCCAGCAGCCAGGGGACTAGAAACAATGAGCAGTTCTTC,TRBJ2-1,TRBV3-1,.,TRBD2
CASSLMTGIHETQYF,TGTGCCAGCAGTTTAATGACTGGTATTCATGAGACCCAGTACTTC,TRBJ2-5,TRBV12-3/TRBV12-4,few,.
CASSPAALSNYEQYF,TGTGCCAGCAGCCCCGCGGCCTTATCTAACTACGAGCAGTACTTC,TRBJ2-7,TRBV3-1,.,.
CASSSALAGSTYEQYF,TGTGCCAGCAGTTCTGCCCTCGCGGGATCCACCTACGAGCAGTACTTC,TRBJ2-7,TRBV28,.,.
CAWNAGTGAADYGYTF,TGTGCCTGGAACGCCGGGACAGGAGCGGCTGACTATGGCTACACCTTC,TRBJ1-2,TRBV30,.,TRBD1
CASRPGLAGGQENIQYF,TGTGCCAGCAGACCGGGACTAGCGGGGGGCCAGGAAAACATTCAGTACTTC,TRBJ2-4,TRBV7-9,.,TRBD2
CASSLDHSSGNTIYF,TGCGCCAGCAGCTTGGATCACAGCTCTGGAAACACCATATATTTT,TRBJ1-3,TRBV5-1,few,.
CASSLYWGAGNEQFF,TGTGCCAGCAGTTTGTATTGGGGGGCGGGGAATGAGCAGTTCTTC,TRBJ2-1,TRBV28,.,.
CASSSGTGPPGEQYF,TGTGCCAGCAGTTCTGGGACAGGTCCCCCCGGCGAGCAGTACTTC,TRBJ2-7,TRBV27,.,TRBD1
CASSYSGQGSTDTQYF,TGTGCCAGCAGTTACTCGGGACAGGGAAGCACAGATACGCAGTATTTT,TRBJ2-3,TRBV6-5,few,TRBD1
CASSLFGQGKYQETQYF,TGTGCCAGCAGTTTATTCGGACAGGGAAAGTACCAAGAGACCCAGTACTTC,TRBJ2-5,TRBV27,few,TRBD1
CANSFGASTDTQYF,TGTGCCAACAGTTTTGGGGCTAGCACAGATACGCAGTATTTT,TRBJ2-3,TRBV12-3/TRBV12-4,.,.
CASSYQKGDYGYTF,TGTGCCAGCAGTTATCAGAAGGGTGACTATGGCTACACCTTC,TRBJ1-2,TRBV6-5,.,.
CASSLPQNTEAFF,TGTGCCAGCAGCTTACCGCAGAACACTGAAGCTTTCTTT,TRBJ1-1,TRBV7-9,few,.
CASPPGGQHEQFF,TGTGCCAGCCCCCCGGGGGGGCAGCATGAGCAGTTCTTC,TRBJ2-1,TRBV18,.,TRBD2
CASSLTQGSEQYF,TGTGCCAGCAGTTTAACCCAGGGCTCCGAGCAGTACTTC,TRBJ2-7,TRBV5-4,few,.
CASSMANEQFF,TGTGCCAGTAGTATGGCCAATGAGCAGTTCTTC,TRBJ2-1,TRBV19,.,.
CSARTLNNEQFF,TGCAGCGCCCGGACACTAAACAATGAGCAGTTCTTC,TRBJ2-1,TRBV29-1,.,.
CASSELDREIETQYF,TGTGCCAGCAGTGAGTTGGACAGGGAGATAGAGACCCAGTACTTC,TRBJ2-5,TRBV25-1,.,TRBD1
CSAPQPDLQSQYF,TGCAGTGCCCCGCAGCCAGACTTACAGTCGCAGTATTTT,TRBJ2-3,TRBV20-1,many,.
CSASDPTASYGYTF,TGCAGTGCTAGTGACCCGACAGCCTCCTATGGCTACACCTTC,TRBJ1-2,TRBV20-1,.,.
CASSRPVYNEQFF,TGCGCCAGCAGTAGGCCAGTCTACAATGAGCAGTTCTTC,TRBJ2-1,TRBV5-1,.,.
CASSLSRDGYNEQFF,TGTGCCAGCAGTTTGTCGCGGGACGGTTACAATGAGCAGTTCTTC,TRBJ2-1,TRBV12-3/TRBV12-4,.,.
CAWSTDNGYGYTF,TGTGCCTGGAGTACCGACAATGGCTATGGCTACACCTTC,TRBJ1-2,TRBV30,few,.
CASSPDGTGRLYGYTF,TGTGCCAGCTCACCCGACGGGACAGGCCGGTTATATGGCTACACCTTC,TRBJ1-2,TRBV18,.,TRBD1
CASSFGQTEAFF,TGTGCCAGCAGTTTCGGACAGACTGAAGCTTTCTTT,TRBJ1-1,TRBV12-3/TRBV12-4,.,.
CSAHGTGRDSGANVLTF,TGCAGTGCTCACGGGACAGGGAGGGACTCTGGGGCCAACGTCCTGACTTTC,TRBJ2-6,TRBV20-1,few,TRBD1
CSASPPGRLQETQYF,TGCAGTGCTTCACCTCCGGGACGGCTCCAAGAGACCCAGTACTTC,TRBJ2-5,TRBV20-1,.,.
CASGSGVGDQETQYF,TGTGCCAGCGGCTCAGGGGTGGGGGACCAAGAGACCCAGTACTTC,TRBJ2-5,TRBV6-1,few,.